The present T cell receptor (beta chain) was sequenced within a study of neurological immune-mediated disorders. Sorted libraries used 850,000 to 1,000,000 CD4+ or CD8+ T cells. The CDR3 is made up of 14 amino acids. V lost 1 base, J lost 0 bases, and 6 bases lay in between. CDR1 is SGHAT and CDR2 is FQNNGV in the germline V gene. The cDNA was synthesized by 5'RACE incorporating 10-nucleotide random UMIs. From 15-18 subjects, every sequencing run obtained over 200 million TCR-beta sequences. TCRdb reanalysed the 5' RACE reads using MiXCR and keeps one entry per CDR3 protein. Altogether tens of thousands of distinct CDR3 sequences are present, approximately 5.1% being singletons, with the ten largest covering approximately 8.8%. Many counts were recorded for this clonotype.

V gene TRBV11-2 combines with J gene TRBJ1-1; D not resolved. This TCR was recovered from a young man in good health. Sequencing was done on a sample of CD4+ T cells from blood. CDR3 in DNA: TGTGCCAGCAGCTTAGCCCCAATGAACACTGAAGCTTTCTTT. Protein sequence: CASSLAPMNTEAFF.